The 9 T cell receptor beta chains given below trace back to one sample, sequenced in a study of CD8+ T cells in alopecia areata (dated by TCRdb to 2016 to 2019). The time point tag for this specimen amounts to: baseline before oral tofacitinib. Library preparation used the immunoSEQ multiplex PCR assay. To provide template for TCR sequencing, every sample had RNA extracted and reverse transcribed into cDNA. TCRdb stores this immuneACCESS table with in-frame sequences only. Part of the clones is absent; in the studies checked, under half of the shortfall reflects unresolved V genes, and no reason is known for the rest. This sample comprises some 130,000 clones, approximately 49% of them detected only once. The ten top clones hold 18% of the sample. The source was CD8+ T cells sorted from blood, collected at week 0. All receptors derive from a human donor with alopecia areata.

This clone occurred once. The chain joins TRBV27 to TRBJ2-7; D may be TRBD1 (8 bases). The CDR3 is 15 residues long. With 5 bases removed from V and 1 base from J, the gap between germline ends came to 15 bases. Germline V gene lookup returns CDR1 MNHEY and CDR2 SMNVEV (reference sequence). This CDR3 is CASSPTGGLSYEQYF. The CDR3 DNA reads as TGTGCCAGCAGTCCCACAGGGGGACTATCCTACGAGCAGTACTTC.

J is TRBJ2-5 and V is TRBV5-1, with 7 bases fitting TRBD2. Looked up from germline, CDR1 is SGHRS and CDR2 is YFSETQ. CDR3 length: 16 amino acids. Trimming at V came to 0 bases and at J to 5 bases, leaving 10 bases not matched to a gene. CDR3 sequence (DNA): TGCGCCAGCAGCTTGGATAGGGGAGGGTTTGGTGAGACCCAGTACTTC. Translation: CASSLDRGGFGETQYF.

V usage is TRBV5-1 and J usage is TRBJ2-5; weak D call: TRBD1 (5 bases). The CDR3 extends over 16 amino acids. V was clipped by 5 bases and J by 5 bases, with 22 bases between them. Germline CDR1 and CDR2: SGHRS and YFSETQ. The CDR3 sequence is CASSFAPDILGETQYF. The CDR3 nucleotides are TGCGCCAGCAGTTTTGCCCCGGACATCCTCGGGGAGACCCAGTACTTC.

This clone was picked up a small number of times. This sequence joins TRBV10-3 and TRBJ2-7; D not resolved. V was trimmed by 5 bases and J by 0 bases, leaving 11 bases between them. This CDR3 has 14 amino acids. Germline lookup yields CDR1 ENHRY and CDR2 SYGVKD. Here the CDR3 reads CAISTAKPSYEQYF. DNA for the CDR3: TGTGCCATCAGTACGGCCAAACCCTCCTACGAGCAGTACTTC.

This chain connects TRBV6-5 to TRBJ1-2; D perhaps matches TRBD1 (6 bases). V was cut by 6 bases and J by 4 bases, with 15 bases left in between. The CDR3 has 14 amino acids. Germline V gene lookup returns CDR1 MNHEY and CDR2 SVGAGI. This CDR3 is CASRIRGSSYGYTF. CDR3 nucleotides: TGTGCCAGCAGAATCAGGGGCTCTAGCTATGGCTACACCTTC.

This clone has just a few counts. The CDR3 reads CASSMLPGNEQFF. The CDR3 nucleotides read TGTGCCAGTAGTATGCTCCCAGGGAATGAGCAGTTCTTC. The chain has TRBV19 and TRBJ2-1; D may be TRBD1 (5 bases). The CDR3 has 13 residues. Germline V gene lookup returns CDR1 LNHDA and CDR2 SQIVND (reference sequence). The germline V and J ends were trimmed by 3 bases and 7 bases, with 10 bases remaining between them.

The V and J genes are TRBV7-2 and TRBJ2-1; no firm D call. V lost 1 base to trimming and J lost 4 bases, with 5 bases between them. CDR3 length equals 13 residues. CDR1 is SGHTA and CDR2 is FQGNSA in the germline V gene. The CDR3 DNA follows: TGTGCCAGCAGCTTAGTCCGGTACAATGAGCAGTTCTTC. As protein: CASSLVRYNEQFF.

In this sample, this clone turned up once. Other DNA sequences in this sample translate to the same CDR3. The chain recombines TRBV9 with TRBJ1-5, with D perhaps matching TRBD1 (5 bases). The V and J ends lost 0 bases and 7 bases respectively, with 8 bases between them. CDR1 and CDR2 from the germline V gene are SGDLS and YYNGEE. This CDR3 is 13 amino acids long. The DNA for the CDR3 is TGTGCCAGCAGCGTAGCTGAGGGGCAGCCCCAGCATTTT. Its protein is CASSVAEGQPQHF.

This clone was found a few times. This sequence joins TRBV5-1 and TRBJ1-2; D is unclear. Germline V gives CDR1 SGHRS, CDR2 YFSETQ. V was cut by 0 bases and J by 8 bases, with 17 bases left in between. The CDR3 is 15 residues long. CDR3 amino acids: CASSLASPLAGGYTF. DNA of the CDR3: TGCGCCAGCAGCTTGGCCAGCCCACTCGCGGGGGGCTACACCTTC. The variable domain in full, completed from reference TRBV5-1 and TRBJ1-2, reads KAGVTQTPRYLIKTRGQQVTLSCSPISGHRSVSWYQQTPGQGLQFLFEYFSETQRNKGNFPGRFSGRQFSNSRSEMNVSTLELGDSALYLCASSLASPLAGGYTFGSGTRLTVV.